This T cell receptor (beta chain) was observed in a study of OX40 agonist ivuxolimab in advanced cancers. Study information: Dose-escalation subjects each had hepatocellular carcinoma, melanoma, renal cell or head and neck cancer.

V lost 2 bases to trimming and J lost 8 bases; unmatched junction nucleotides: 5. The length of the CDR3 is 15 residues. Germline values: CDR1 WNHNN, CDR2 SYGVQD (reference sequence). The repertoire was sequenced with immunoSEQ multiplex PCR; TCRdb's copy has only in-frame clones and lacks some. The sample shows 35,000 to 45,000 clones, 86% of them seen only once. Study-level points and caveats: Both blood CD4+ and CD8+ T cells showed clonal growth by week 6 at 0.1 to 3.0 mg/kg.

This clone was seen a single time. The antigen is unknown. This chain uses TRBV10-1 with TRBJ2-3, with 12 bases that match TRBD1. This clonotype was obtained from an adult with an advanced solid tumor such as melanoma, head and neck, liver or kidney cancer. The sample consisted of CD4+ or CD8+ T cells sorted from blood, taken in a trial of the OX40 agonist ivuxolimab. The CDR3 coding sequence is TGCGCCAGCAGTGAGGGGACAGGGGGCCGTGGTACGCAGTATTTT. As protein: CASSEGTGGRGTQYF.